This T cell receptor beta chain was sequenced during a study of blood T cell repertoires in COVID-19 (dated by TCRdb to the early 2020s). Some background on the complete study: Samples covering the acute and convalescent phases of COVID-19 were provided by collaborators in the United States, Italy and Spain. Samples were obtained from the ongoing ImmuneRACE study (first 160 participants) and from roughly 1,300 subjects provided by 6 global collaborators. Sample metadata almost always included a de-identified subject ID, COVID-19 status, age in years and sex. The dataset comprised deeply sampled blood TCRbeta repertoires from subjects exposed to, actively infected with, or recovered from COVID-19. Where available, HLA class I and class II types were taken from metadata supplied by the sample provider and were not determined by assay-based typing. The material from the prospective study consisted of cDNA or gDNA derived from T cells, B-cell-depleted T cells, or PBMCs. The repertoires were released in a freely available public database meant as a resource for research on the immune response to SARS-CoV-2.

For CDR1 and CDR2, the germline V gene lists LGHNA and YNFKEQ. The germline V end is reduced by 4 bases and the J end by 2 bases; junction bases left unmatched: 8. Spanning cysteine to phenylalanine, the CDR3 consists of 15 amino acids. Only CDR3 DNA is held: 45 bases, read in frame from base 1. Participants in the prospective study were aged about 18 to 95 years, lived in about two dozen United States geographic areas, and enrolled through a virtual design. In the prospective study, cohorts were assigned on the basis of participant-reported clinical history obtained from a screening survey and a study questionnaire. Recovered participants in ImmuneRACE Cohort 3 were defined by two consecutive negative NP/OP PCR tests, clearance by a healthcare professional, or resolution of symptoms. In the prospective study, whole blood, serum and a nasopharyngeal or oropharyngeal swab were collected from each participant by mobile phlebotomists. Prospective study participants could optionally give additional blood draws and questionnaires over an approximately 2-month period. Before DNA extraction, prospective study blood samples were shipped either frozen or at room temperature.

Paper-wide results and their limitations: Clinical and demographic metadata were provided uncurated, with the amount varying by source and participant.

TCRbeta CDR3 regions were amplified from genomic DNA using the immunoSEQ Assay, a bias-controlled multiplex PCR. From the authors' description of their analysis: The number of nucleated cells in each sample was estimated from the amplification of reference gene primers within the assay. To quantify the absolute abundance of each unique TCRbeta CDR3 rearrangement, sequence reads were collapsed and filtered. For each sample, productive Simpson clonality was calculated by taking the square root of Simpson's diversity index across productive rearrangements. This immuneACCESS table, as held by TCRdb, lists in-frame sequences with V and J called but not all clones. Of the missing ones, under half trace to an unresolved V gene in checked studies; the others have no known cause. The V and J calls and clone size are taken from that table; D and trimming were inferred from the DNA. The sample records fewer than 400,000 clones, roughly 90% of which are singletons. About 5% of the sample belongs to the ten largest clones.

This clone was counted between two and nine times. The antigen it binds to is not known. Base qualities are not provided; no much larger clone lies one nucleotide away. The receptor's source is a man aged 55-75 years who had recovered from COVID-19. The specimen sequenced was PBMCs or T cells enriched from blood (not recorded which). The sequence links TRBV4-2 to TRBJ2-7, with 7 bases in between that match TRBD2. The DNA sequence is as follows: TGTGCCAGCAGCCGAGAGCGGGAAGGGGCCTACGAGCAGTACTTC. The encoded protein is CASSREREGAYEQYF.